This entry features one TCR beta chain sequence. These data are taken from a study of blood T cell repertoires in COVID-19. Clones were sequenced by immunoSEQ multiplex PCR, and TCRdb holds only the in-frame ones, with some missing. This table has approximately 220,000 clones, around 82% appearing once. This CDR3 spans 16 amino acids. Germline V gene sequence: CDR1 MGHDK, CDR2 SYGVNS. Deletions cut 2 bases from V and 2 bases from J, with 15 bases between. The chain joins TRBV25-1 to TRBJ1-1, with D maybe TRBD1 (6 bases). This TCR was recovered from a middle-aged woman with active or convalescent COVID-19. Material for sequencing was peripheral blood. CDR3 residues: CASSEVYGGLNTEAFF. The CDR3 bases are TGTGCCAGCAGTGAAGTTTACGGGGGGCTAAACACTGAAGCTTTCTTT.